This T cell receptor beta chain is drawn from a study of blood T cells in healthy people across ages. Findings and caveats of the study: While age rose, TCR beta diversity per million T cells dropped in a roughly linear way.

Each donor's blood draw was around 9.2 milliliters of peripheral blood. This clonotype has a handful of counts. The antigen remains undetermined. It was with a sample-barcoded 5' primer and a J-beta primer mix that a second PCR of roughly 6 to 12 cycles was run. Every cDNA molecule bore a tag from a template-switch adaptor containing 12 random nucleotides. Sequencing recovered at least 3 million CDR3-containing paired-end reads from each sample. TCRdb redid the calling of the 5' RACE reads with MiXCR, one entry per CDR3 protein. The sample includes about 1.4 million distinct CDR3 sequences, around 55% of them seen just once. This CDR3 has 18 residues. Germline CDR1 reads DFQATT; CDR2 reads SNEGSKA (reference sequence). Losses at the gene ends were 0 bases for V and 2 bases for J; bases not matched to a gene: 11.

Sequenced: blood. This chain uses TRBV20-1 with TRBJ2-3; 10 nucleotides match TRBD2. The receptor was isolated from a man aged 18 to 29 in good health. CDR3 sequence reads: CSAREGGASGRLTDTQYF. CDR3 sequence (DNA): TGCAGTGCTAGAGAAGGCGGGGCTAGCGGGAGACTCACAGATACGCAGTATTTT.